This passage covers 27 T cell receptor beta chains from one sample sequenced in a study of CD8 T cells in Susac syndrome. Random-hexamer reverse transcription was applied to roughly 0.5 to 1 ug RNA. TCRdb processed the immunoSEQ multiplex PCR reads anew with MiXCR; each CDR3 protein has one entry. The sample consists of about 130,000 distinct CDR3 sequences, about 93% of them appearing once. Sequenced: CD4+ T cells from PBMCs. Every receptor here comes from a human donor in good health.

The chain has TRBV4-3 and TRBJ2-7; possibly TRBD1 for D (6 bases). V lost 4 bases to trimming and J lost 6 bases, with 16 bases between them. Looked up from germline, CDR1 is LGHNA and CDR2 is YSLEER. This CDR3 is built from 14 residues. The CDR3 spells CASSPHRETSEQYF. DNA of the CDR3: TGCGCCAGCAGCCCTCACAGGGAAACCTCCGAGCAGTACTTC.

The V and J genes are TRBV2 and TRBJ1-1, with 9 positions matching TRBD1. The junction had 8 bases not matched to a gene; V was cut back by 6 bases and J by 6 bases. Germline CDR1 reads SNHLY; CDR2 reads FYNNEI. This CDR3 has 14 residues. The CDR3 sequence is CASRQGADNSEAFF. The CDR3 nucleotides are TGTGCCAGCAGACAGGGGGCGGATAATTCTGAAGCTTTCTTT.

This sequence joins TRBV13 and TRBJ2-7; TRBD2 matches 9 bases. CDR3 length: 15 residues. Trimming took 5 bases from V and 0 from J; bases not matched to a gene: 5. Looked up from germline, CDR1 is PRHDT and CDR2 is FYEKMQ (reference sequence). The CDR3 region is CASSQEREASYEQYF. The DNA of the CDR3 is TGTGCCAGCAGCCAGGAGCGGGAGGCCTCCTACGAGCAGTACTTC.

The CDR3 region is CASSVGTSEAYEQYF. The DNA of the CDR3 is TGCGCCAGCAGCGTTGGGACTAGCGAGGCCTACGAGCAGTACTTC. The chain recombines TRBV5-1 with TRBJ2-7; TRBD2 aligns across 10 bases. CDR1 is SGHRS and CDR2 is YFSETQ in the germline V gene. The length of the CDR3 is 15 residues. J gave up 2 bases and V 4 bases, and 6 bases lay outside the gene matches.

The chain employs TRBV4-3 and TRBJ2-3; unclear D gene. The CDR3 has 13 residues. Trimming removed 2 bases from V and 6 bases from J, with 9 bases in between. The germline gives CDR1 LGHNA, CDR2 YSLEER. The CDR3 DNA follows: TGCGCCAGCAGCCAACCATTGGGGGATACGCAGTATTTT. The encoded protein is CASSQPLGDTQYF.

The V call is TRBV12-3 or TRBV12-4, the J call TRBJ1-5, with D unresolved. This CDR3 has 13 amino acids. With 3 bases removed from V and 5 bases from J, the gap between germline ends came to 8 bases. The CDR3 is CASSFLADQPQHF. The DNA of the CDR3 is TGTGCCAGCAGTTTCTTGGCAGATCAGCCCCAGCATTTT.

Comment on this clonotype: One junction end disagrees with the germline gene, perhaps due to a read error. CDR3 protein: CASSLGTSGRARNEQFF. The CDR3 DNA reads as TGTGCTAGCAGCTTAGGGACTAGCGGGAGGGCCCGGAATGAGCAGTTCTTC. The V gene is TRBV7-7, the J gene TRBJ2-1; 16 nucleotides line up with TRBD2. From germline, CDR1 is SSHAT and CDR2 FNYEAQ (reference sequence). The CDR3 spans 17 residues. Full variable domain (missing parts from reference TRBV7-7 and TRBJ2-1): GAGVSQSPRYKVTKRGQDVTLRCDPISSHATLYWYQQALGQGPEFLTYFNYEAQPDKSGLPSDRFSAERPEGSISTLTIQRTEQRDSAMYRCASSLGTSGRARNEQFFGPGTRLTVL.

The DNA of the CDR3 is TGCGCCAGCAGTGAGTCGCGGGACAGGGAGTCGTACGAGCAGTACTTC. This encodes CASSESRDRESYEQYF. The V and J genes are TRBV10-1 and TRBJ2-7; 9 bases match TRBD1. Per the germline V gene, CDR1 is WNHNN and CDR2 is SYGVQD (reference sequence). Trimming took 0 bases from V and 4 from J; bases not matched to a gene: 7. This CDR3 is 16 amino acids long.

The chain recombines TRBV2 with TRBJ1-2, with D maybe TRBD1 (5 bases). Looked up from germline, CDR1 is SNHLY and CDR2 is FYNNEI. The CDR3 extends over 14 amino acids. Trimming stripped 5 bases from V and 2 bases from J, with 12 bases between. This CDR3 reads CASSRGQANYGYTF. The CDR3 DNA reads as TGTGCCAGCAGTAGGGGTCAAGCAAACTATGGCTACACCTTC.

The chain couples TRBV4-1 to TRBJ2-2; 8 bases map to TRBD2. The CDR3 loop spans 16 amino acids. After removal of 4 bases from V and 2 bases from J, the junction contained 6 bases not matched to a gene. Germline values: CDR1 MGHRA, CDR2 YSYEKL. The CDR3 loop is CASSLRTSGNTGELFF. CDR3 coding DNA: TGCGCCAGCAGCCTCCGAACTAGCGGTAACACCGGGGAGCTGTTTTTT.

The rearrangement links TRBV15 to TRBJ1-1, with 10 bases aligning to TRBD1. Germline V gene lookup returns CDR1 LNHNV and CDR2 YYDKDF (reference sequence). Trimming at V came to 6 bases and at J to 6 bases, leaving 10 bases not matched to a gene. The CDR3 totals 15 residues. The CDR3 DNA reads TGTGCCACCAGTAGTAAGACAGGGGGCTTCGCTGAAGCTTTCTTT. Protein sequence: CATSSKTGGFAEAFF.

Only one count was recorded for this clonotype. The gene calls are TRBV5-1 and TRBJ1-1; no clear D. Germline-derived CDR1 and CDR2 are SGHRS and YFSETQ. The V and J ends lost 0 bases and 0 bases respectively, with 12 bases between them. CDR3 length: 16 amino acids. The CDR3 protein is CASSLAVGRLNTEAFF. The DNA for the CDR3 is TGCGCCAGCAGCTTGGCCGTTGGACGGTTGAACACTGAAGCTTTCTTT.

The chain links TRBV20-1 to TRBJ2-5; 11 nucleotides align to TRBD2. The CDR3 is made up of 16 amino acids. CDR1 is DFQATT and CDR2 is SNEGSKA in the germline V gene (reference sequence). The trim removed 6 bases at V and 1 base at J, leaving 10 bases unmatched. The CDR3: CSALPGLAEIQETQYF. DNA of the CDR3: TGCAGTGCCTTGCCGGGACTAGCGGAAATCCAAGAGACCCAGTACTTC.

The CDR3 bases are TGTGCCAGCAGCTTAGTGTCGGCATCCGGGACTGAAGCTTTCTTT. It is translated as CASSLVSASGTEAFF. V usage is TRBV7-2 and J usage is TRBJ1-1; D gene uncertain. In germline, CDR1 is SGHTA, CDR2 FQGNSA. The length of the CDR3 is 15 residues. V was clipped by 1 base and J by 5 bases, with 14 bases between them.

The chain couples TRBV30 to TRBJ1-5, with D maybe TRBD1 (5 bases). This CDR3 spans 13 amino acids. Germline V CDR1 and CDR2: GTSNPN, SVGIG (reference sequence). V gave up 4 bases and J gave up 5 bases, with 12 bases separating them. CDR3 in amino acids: CAWTRGWDQPQHF. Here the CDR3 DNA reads TGTGCCTGGACGCGGGGCTGGGATCAGCCCCAGCATTTT.

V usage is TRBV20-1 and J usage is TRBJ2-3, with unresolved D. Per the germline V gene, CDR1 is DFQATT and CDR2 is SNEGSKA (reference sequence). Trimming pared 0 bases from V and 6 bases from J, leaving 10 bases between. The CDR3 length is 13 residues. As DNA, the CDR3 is TGCAGTGCTAGAGATTCCCTAGTTGATACGCAGTATTTT. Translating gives CSARDSLVDTQYF.

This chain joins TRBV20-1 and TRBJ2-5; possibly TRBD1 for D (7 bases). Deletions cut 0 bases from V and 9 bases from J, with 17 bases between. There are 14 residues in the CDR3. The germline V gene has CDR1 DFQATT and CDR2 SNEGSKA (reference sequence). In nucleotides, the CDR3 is TGCAGTGCTAGAGATCTCAACAGGGGCGGGGCCCAGTACTTC. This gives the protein CSARDLNRGGAQYF.

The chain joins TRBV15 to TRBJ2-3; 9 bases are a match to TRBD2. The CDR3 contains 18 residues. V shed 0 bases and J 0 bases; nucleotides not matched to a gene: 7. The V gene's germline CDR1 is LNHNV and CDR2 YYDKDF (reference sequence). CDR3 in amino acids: CATSRDNMAGGSTDTQYF. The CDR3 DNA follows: TGTGCCACCAGCAGAGATAATATGGCGGGAGGGAGCACAGATACGCAGTATTTT. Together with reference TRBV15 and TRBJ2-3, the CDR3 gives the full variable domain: DAMVIQNPRYQVTQFGKPVTLSCSQTLNHNVMYWYQQKSSQAPKLLFHYYDKDFNNEADTPDNFQSRRPNTSFCFLDIRSPGLGDTAMYLCATSRDNMAGGSTDTQYFGPGTRLTVL.

The DNA for the CDR3 is TGCAGCGTTGAAATTGGGGGGAACTATGGCTACACCTTC. It translates to CSVEIGGNYGYTF. The chain couples TRBV29-1 to TRBJ1-2, with D maybe TRBD1 (5 bases). V lost 2 bases, J lost 2 bases, and 9 bases lay in between. Germline loops: CDR1 SQVTM, CDR2 ANQGSEA. CDR3 length: 13 residues.

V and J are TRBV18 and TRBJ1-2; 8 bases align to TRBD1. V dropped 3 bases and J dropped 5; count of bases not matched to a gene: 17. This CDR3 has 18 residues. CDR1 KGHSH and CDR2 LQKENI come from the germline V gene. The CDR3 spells CASSPVDRGPGDKYGYTF. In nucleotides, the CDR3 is TGTGCCAGCTCACCGGTAGACAGGGGCCCCGGTGATAAATATGGCTACACCTTC.

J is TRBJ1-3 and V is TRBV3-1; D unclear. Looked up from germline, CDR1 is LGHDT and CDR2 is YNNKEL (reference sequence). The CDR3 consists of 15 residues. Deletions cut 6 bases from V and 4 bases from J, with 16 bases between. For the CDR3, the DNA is TGTGCCAGCAGGAGCTTAGAAGATACAGGAAACACCATATATTTT. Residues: CASRSLEDTGNTIYF.

The CDR3 nucleotides are TGTGCCAGCAGTTCGTGGGAAGGAGAGACCCAGTACTTC. Protein sequence: CASSSWEGETQYF. V and J are TRBV12-3 or TRBV12-4 and TRBJ2-5; no reliable D call. V was shortened by 4 bases and J by 4 bases, with 10 bases between the two germline ends. This CDR3 is 13 amino acids long.

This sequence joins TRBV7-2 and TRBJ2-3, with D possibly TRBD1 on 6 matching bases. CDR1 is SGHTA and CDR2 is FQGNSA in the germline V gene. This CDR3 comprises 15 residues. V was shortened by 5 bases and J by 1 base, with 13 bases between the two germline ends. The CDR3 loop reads CASSLQGWGTDTQYF. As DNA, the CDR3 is TGTGCCAGCAGCCTTCAGGGGTGGGGCACAGATACGCAGTATTTT.

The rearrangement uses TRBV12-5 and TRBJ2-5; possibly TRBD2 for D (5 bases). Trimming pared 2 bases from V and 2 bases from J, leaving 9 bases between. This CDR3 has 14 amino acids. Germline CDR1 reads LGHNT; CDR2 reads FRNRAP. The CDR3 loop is CASGLPGVQETQYF. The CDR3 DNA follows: TGTGCTAGTGGTTTGCCCGGGGTGCAAGAGACCCAGTACTTC.

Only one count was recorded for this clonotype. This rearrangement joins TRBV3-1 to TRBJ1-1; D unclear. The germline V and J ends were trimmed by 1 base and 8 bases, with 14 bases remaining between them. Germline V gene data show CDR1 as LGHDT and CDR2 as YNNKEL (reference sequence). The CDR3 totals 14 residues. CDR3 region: CASSQGGSQNEAFF. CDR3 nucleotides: TGTGCCAGCAGCCAAGGAGGTTCGCAGAACGAAGCTTTCTTT. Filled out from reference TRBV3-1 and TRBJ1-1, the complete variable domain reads DTAVSQTPKYLVTQMGNDKSIKCEQNLGHDTMYWYKQDSKKFLKIMFSYNNKELIINETVPNRFSPKSPDKAHLNLHINSLELGDSAVYFCASSQGGSQNEAFFGQGTRLTVV.

The CDR3 reads CASSPRSGEDTQYF. CDR3 bases: TGTGCCAGCTCACCAAGGTCAGGTGAAGATACGCAGTATTTT. The rearrangement uses TRBV18 and TRBJ2-3; D is ambiguous. Germline CDR1 and CDR2: KGHSH and LQKENI. The V gene lost 2 bases and the J gene lost 5 bases, with 11 bases spanning the gap. This CDR3 has 14 amino acids.

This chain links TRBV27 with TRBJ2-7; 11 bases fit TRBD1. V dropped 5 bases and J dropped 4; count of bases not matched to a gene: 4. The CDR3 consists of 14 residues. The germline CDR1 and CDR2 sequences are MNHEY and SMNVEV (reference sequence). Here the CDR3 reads CASSVDRGRYEQYF. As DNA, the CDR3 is TGTGCCAGCAGTGTGGACAGGGGGCGATACGAGCAGTACTTC.